Detailed here is one T cell receptor (beta chain). This entry belongs to a study of blood T cell repertoires in COVID-19. Looking at the study overall: Samples came from the United States, Italy and Spain, spanning acute and convalescent COVID-19. Nucleic acid was either cDNA or gDNA, and it came from T cells, B-cell-depleted T cells, or PBMCs.

Authors' methods: Researchers report that nucleated cell counts were estimated from reference gene primer amplification. Only in-frame clones appear in the TCRdb table, and some are missing; sequencing was by immunoSEQ multiplex PCR. That table gives V, J and clone size, and the DNA gave D and trimming. The sample lists more than 150,000 clones, 70% to 90% seen once, with about 0.95% in the top ten. The CDR3 has 15 residues. In germline, CDR1 is LNHNV, CDR2 YYDKDF (reference sequence). The V end was cut by 0 bases, the J end by 7 bases, with 10 bases between. V and J are TRBV15 and TRBJ1-6; no clear D gene. This TCR was recovered from a man aged 18 to 30 with acute or convalescent COVID-19. Source material: peripheral blood. The CDR3 nucleotides read TGTGCCACCAGCAGAGATCGGTCGGGGAATTCACCCCTCCACTTT. Amino acids: CATSRDRSGNSPLHF.